These T cell receptor beta chains were read from a single sample in a study of CD8 T cells in Susac syndrome. TCRdb reanalysed the immunoSEQ multiplex PCR reads using MiXCR and keeps one entry per CDR3 protein. Of over 350,000 distinct CDR3 sequences listed, approximately 85% are singletons. Input material: CD8+ T cells from PBMCs. All receptors come from a human donor with multiple sclerosis. Both conserved end residues are part of each CDR3. The order of the fields is V gene, J gene, CDR3 length, CDR3 protein.

TRBV2	TRBJ1-2	13	CASMTVGHYGYTF
TRBV15	TRBJ2-3	16	CATSSLPRGGPDTQYF
TRBV27	TRBJ2-1	14	CASSLTATYNEQFF
TRBV7-6	TRBJ2-7	13	CASSPIAGAEQYF
TRBV6-2/TRBV6-3	TRBJ2-1	24	CASTMVGTSGGSDVVPSSYNEQFF
TRBV28	TRBJ2-3	16	CASSSPGTGGADTQYF
TRBV29-1	TRBJ2-1	15	CSVETQGSIYNEQFF
TRBV27	TRBJ1-5	14	CASSQFVGNQPQHF
TRBV5-4	TRBJ1-5	14	CASSLEGLNQPQHF
TRBV2	TRBJ2-5	15	CASRLAGGIQETQYF
TRBV5-1	TRBJ2-3	13	CASSLALPETQYF
TRBV7-9	TRBJ2-7	12	CASSLAQYEQYF
TRBV30	TRBJ1-2	12	CAWGNRDYGYTF
TRBV2	TRBJ1-2	14	CASSGIDRVSGYTF
TRBV6-2/TRBV6-3	TRBJ2-3	17	CASSYEESEQYFNTQYF
TRBV12-3/TRBV12-4	TRBJ2-5	15	CASSFPGQSQETQYF
TRBV29-1	TRBJ2-2	12	CSVERGTGELFF
TRBV2	TRBJ2-3	18	CASSELGRNGARTDTQYF
TRBV5-5	TRBJ2-1	11	CASSQTAEQFF
TRBV9	TRBJ1-1	15	CASSPTFPGNTEAFF
TRBV28	TRBJ2-7	14	CASSLGLGTDEQYF
TRBV14	TRBJ2-7	17	CASSQDWGQASSYEQYF
TRBV11-1	TRBJ2-2	15	CASGPGTLNTGELFF
TRBV6-5	TRBJ2-5	16	CASSLAGGALQETQYF
TRBV6-1	TRBJ2-5	14	CASRGGIRVETQYF
TRBV5-1	TRBJ1-2	15	CASSAHGDGDYGYTF
TRBV3-1	TRBJ1-1	14	CASSRHREGTEAFF
TRBV9	TRBJ1-1	16	CASSVSSGAANTEAFF
TRBV5-4	TRBJ1-1	15	CASSVGTGGHTEAFF
TRBV27	TRBJ2-5	13	CASSGALQETQYF
TRBV11-2	TRBJ2-7	14	CASSLQQRPYEQYF
TRBV6-5	TRBJ1-1	16	CASSYSIGQGNTEAFF
TRBV6-1	TRBJ2-3	15	CASSEMDRATDTQYF
TRBV3-1	TRBJ1-2	15	CASSQEGDSNYGYTF
TRBV4-1	TRBJ1-1	14	CASSHSTLARGAFF
TRBV19	TRBJ2-1	18	CASSIEGTSGRTYNEQFF